This T cell receptor (beta chain) was retrieved from a study of blood T cells in healthy people across ages. Sample-barcoded 5' priming and a J-beta primer mix drove a second PCR of about 7 to 11 cycles. In TCRdb, the 5' RACE reads were re-called with MiXCR into one record per CDR3 protein. The sample consists of fewer than 2 million distinct CDR3 sequences, approximately 39% of them appearing once. The CDR3 runs to 18 residues. Germline V lookup: CDR1 SGHVS, CDR2 FQNEAQ. After removal of 1 base from V and 0 bases from J, the junction contained 7 bases not matched to a gene. The sequence was collected from a human donor in good health. The rearrangement uses TRBV7-8 and TRBJ2-2, with TRBD2 matching over 8 bases. The source material was blood. CDR3 bases: TGTGCCAGCAGCTTAGAACGGGGGGGCCAGTCGAACACCGGGGAGCTGTTTTTT. It encodes CASSLERGGQSNTGELFF.